This T cell receptor (beta chain) was obtained from a study of blood T cell repertoires in COVID-19. Using immunoSEQ multiplex PCR, the repertoire was profiled, and TCRdb retains in-frame clones only, with some absent. Found here are 200,000 to 250,000 clones, 85% to 90% of them singletons; the top ten hold 5.5% to 7%. V lost 4 bases and J lost 2, with 6 bases in between. Per germline, CDR1 MDHEN and CDR2 SYDVKM. The CDR3 has 12 residues. The chain has TRBV28 and TRBJ2-7; no firm D call. Input material: peripheral blood. This TCR derives from a man of 80 years or more with acute or convalescent COVID-19. CDR3 region: CASSSPAYEQYV. CDR3 sequence (DNA): TGTGCCAGCAGTTCGCCGGCCTACGAGCAGTACGTC.